A selection of T cell receptor beta chains follows, all from one sample in a study of cytomegalovirus exposure and HLA in healthy donors. Sequencing used immunoSEQ multiplex PCR; TCRdb keeps in-frame clones, though not all of them. Of 80,000 to 100,000 clones in the sample, roughly 77% were seen once. The specimen sequenced was PBMCs. These receptors were taken from a human donor in good health. CDR3s include the opening cysteine and the closing phenylalanine or tryptophan. The D gene is left open where the match is weak. Clone size is shown for a subset of rows, as once, few, many or a class of expanded clone.

CDR3 DNA: TGTGCCAGCAGCCATCATGCAGGGGTTCGGTATCAGCCCCAGCATTTT
CDR3 protein: CASSHHAGVRYQPQHF
clone size: few
J gene: TRBJ1-5
V gene: TRBV21-1
D gene: -

CDR3 DNA: TGTGCCACCAGCCGTGCACCGGGACAAAGAGAAAAACTGTTTTTT
CDR3 protein: CATSRAPGQREKLFF
clone size: -
J gene: TRBJ1-4
V gene: TRBV15
D gene: -

CDR3 DNA: TGCGCCAGCAGCTTGGTTGTCGGAGGGAACACTGAAGCTTTCTTT
CDR3 protein: CASSLVVGGNTEAFF
clone size: -
J gene: TRBJ1-1
V gene: TRBV5-1
D gene: -

CDR3 DNA: TGTGCCAGCAGCCCCGGGACTAGCGGGAGGTACGAGCAGTACTTC
CDR3 protein: CASSPGTSGRYEQYF
clone size: -
J gene: TRBJ2-7
V gene: TRBV7-8
D gene: TRBD2

CDR3 DNA: TGCGCCAGCAGCCGGACTAGCGCCCAAGAGACCCAGTACTTC
CDR3 protein: CASSRTSAQETQYF
clone size: -
J gene: TRBJ2-5
V gene: TRBV5-1
D gene: TRBD2

CDR3 DNA: TGTGCCAGCAGCGGAACAGTCCCCTCCTATGGCTACACCTTC
CDR3 protein: CASSGTVPSYGYTF
clone size: once
J gene: TRBJ1-2
V gene: TRBV2
D gene: -

CDR3 DNA: TGTGCCAGCACCGCCGGCCGAGGGCACTATGGCTACACCTTC
CDR3 protein: CASTAGRGHYGYTF
clone size: -
J gene: TRBJ1-2
V gene: TRBV7-9
D gene: -

CDR3 DNA: TGCGCCAGCACCACGGTCGGGTCCGGGTCACCCCTCCACTTT
CDR3 protein: CASTTVGSGSPLHF
clone size: -
J gene: TRBJ1-6
V gene: TRBV5-1
D gene: -

CDR3 DNA: TGTGCCAGCAATGGGGTAGCGGGACTATACGAGCAGTACTTC
CDR3 protein: CASNGVAGLYEQYF
clone size: -
J gene: TRBJ2-7
V gene: TRBV2
D gene: TRBD2

CDR3 DNA: TGTGCCAGCAGTTCTTTGACAGGAAACTATGGCTACACCTTC
CDR3 protein: CASSSLTGNYGYTF
clone size: -
J gene: TRBJ1-2
V gene: TRBV6-5
D gene: -

CDR3 DNA: TGTGCCAGTAGTTCCAGAGGAGCCAAAAACATTCAGTACTTC
CDR3 protein: CASSSRGAKNIQYF
clone size: -
J gene: TRBJ2-4
V gene: TRBV19
D gene: -

CDR3 DNA: TGTGCCAGCAGTTCGGGGACTTACACCGGGGAGCTGTTTTTT
CDR3 protein: CASSSGTYTGELFF
clone size: -
J gene: TRBJ2-2
V gene: TRBV6-5
D gene: -

CDR3 DNA: TGTGCCAGCGGGGGCTTCCTGGGCGCGTTGGTGCAGTACTTC
CDR3 protein: CASGGFLGALVQYF
clone size: -
J gene: TRBJ2-7
V gene: TRBV11-2
D gene: -

CDR3 DNA: TGTGCCATCAGAACTCGCTCCTACGAGCAGTACTTC
CDR3 protein: CAIRTRSYEQYF
clone size: -
J gene: TRBJ2-7
V gene: TRBV10-3
D gene: -

CDR3 DNA: TGTGCCAGCAGCAAACAGCCAGGGGGCAATCAGCCCCAGCATTTT
CDR3 protein: CASSKQPGGNQPQHF
clone size: -
J gene: TRBJ1-5
V gene: TRBV7-2
D gene: -

CDR3 DNA: TGTGCCAGCAGCTATACAGGCCGCTATGGCTACACCTTC
CDR3 protein: CASSYTGRYGYTF
clone size: -
J gene: TRBJ1-2
V gene: TRBV6-4
D gene: -

CDR3 DNA: TGTGCCAGCAGTCCGAGGACTAGCGGGGGCAAGGCCTACAATGAGCAGTTCTTC
CDR3 protein: CASSPRTSGGKAYNEQFF
clone size: -
J gene: TRBJ2-1
V gene: TRBV27
D gene: TRBD2

CDR3 DNA: TGTGCCTGCTGGTTTCGGGGGATTTCTGGAAACACCATATATTTT
CDR3 protein: CACWFRGISGNTIYF
clone size: -
J gene: TRBJ1-3
V gene: TRBV30
D gene: -

CDR3 DNA: TGTGCCAGTAGTATCACTTCGGGGGTAAGCTCCTACGAGCAGTACTTC
CDR3 protein: CASSITSGVSSYEQYF
clone size: -
J gene: TRBJ2-7
V gene: TRBV19
D gene: -

CDR3 DNA: TGCGCCAGCAGCGGGACTAGCGGGAGGGCCGGGGAGCTGTTTTTT
CDR3 protein: CASSGTSGRAGELFF
clone size: once
J gene: TRBJ2-2
V gene: TRBV5-1
D gene: TRBD2

CDR3 DNA: TGTGCCAGTAGTATCTACTGGAACACCGGGGAGCTGTTTTTT
CDR3 protein: CASSIYWNTGELFF
clone size: -
J gene: TRBJ2-2
V gene: TRBV19
D gene: -

CDR3 DNA: TGTGCCAGCAGACTAGCGGGAGGCGGCGAGCAGTACTTC
CDR3 protein: CASRLAGGGEQYF
clone size: once
J gene: TRBJ2-7
V gene: TRBV5-4
D gene: TRBD2

CDR3 DNA: TGCGCCAGCAGCTTGGACGGAGGAGCCAATCAGCCCCAGCATTTT
CDR3 protein: CASSLDGGANQPQHF
clone size: -
J gene: TRBJ1-5
V gene: TRBV5-1
D gene: -

CDR3 DNA: TGTGCCAGCACGGGGGGGAACTATGGCTACACCTTC
CDR3 protein: CASTGGNYGYTF
clone size: -
J gene: TRBJ1-2
V gene: TRBV5-4
D gene: -

CDR3 DNA: TGTGCCAGCAGGTTTAGAATAAACACAGATACGCAGTATTTT
CDR3 protein: CASRFRINTDTQYF
clone size: -
J gene: TRBJ2-3
V gene: TRBV2
D gene: -

CDR3 DNA: TGTGCCAGCTCACGAACCGGGACAGGGCCCTACGAGCAGTACTTC
CDR3 protein: CASSRTGTGPYEQYF
clone size: -
J gene: TRBJ2-7
V gene: TRBV18
D gene: TRBD1

CDR3 DNA: TGTGCCAGCAGTAGACAGGGGGCTGGATCTGAAGCTTTCTTT
CDR3 protein: CASSRQGAGSEAFF
clone size: few
J gene: TRBJ1-1
V gene: TRBV27
D gene: TRBD1

CDR3 DNA: TGTGCCTGGAGTGTACTGAGGCCGGCGGGTTCACCCCTCCACTTT
CDR3 protein: CAWSVLRPAGSPLHF
clone size: once
J gene: TRBJ1-6
V gene: TRBV30
D gene: -

CDR3 DNA: TGTGCCAGCAGTGACAGGGGGACCAACTATGGCTACACCTTC
CDR3 protein: CASSDRGTNYGYTF
clone size: -
J gene: TRBJ1-2
V gene: TRBV2
D gene: TRBD1

CDR3 DNA: TGTGCCAGCAGCTTACAGATCAACACTGAAGCTTTCTTT
CDR3 protein: CASSLQINTEAFF
clone size: -
J gene: TRBJ1-1
V gene: TRBV7-2
D gene: -

CDR3 DNA: TGTGCCAGCAGGGGCGGGGACACTGAAGCTTTCTTT
CDR3 protein: CASRGGDTEAFF
clone size: -
J gene: TRBJ1-1
V gene: TRBV28
D gene: -

CDR3 DNA: TGTGCCAGCAGCTTGGGGGGGGCCGCAACATACGAGCAGTACTTC
CDR3 protein: CASSLGGAATYEQYF
clone size: once
J gene: TRBJ2-7
V gene: TRBV7-2
D gene: -

CDR3 DNA: TGTGCCAGCCATAGCGGGAGAGAGGCAGATACGCAGTATTTT
CDR3 protein: CASHSGREADTQYF
clone size: -
J gene: TRBJ2-3
V gene: TRBV28
D gene: TRBD2

CDR3 DNA: TGTGCCAGCAGTTATTCTGTACCGGGACTAGCTGGGGAGCAGTTCTTC
CDR3 protein: CASSYSVPGLAGEQFF
clone size: -
J gene: TRBJ2-1
V gene: TRBV6-5
D gene: TRBD2

CDR3 DNA: TGTGCCAGCAGCAAGAACAGGGATTCCTACAATGAGCAGTTCTTC
CDR3 protein: CASSKNRDSYNEQFF
clone size: -
J gene: TRBJ2-1
V gene: TRBV21-1
D gene: -

CDR3 DNA: TGTGCCAGCAGTGTTACAGGGGCAAAGGAGCCCCAGCATTTT
CDR3 protein: CASSVTGAKEPQHF
clone size: once
J gene: TRBJ1-5
V gene: TRBV25-1
D gene: TRBD1

CDR3 DNA: TGCAGCGTCGAGCCCGGCGGGTCTGGCTACACCTTC
CDR3 protein: CSVEPGGSGYTF
clone size: -
J gene: TRBJ1-2
V gene: TRBV29-1
D gene: -

CDR3 DNA: TGTGCCATCAGGGGAGACAGGGTTAGAGAGACCCAGTACTTC
CDR3 protein: CAIRGDRVRETQYF
clone size: -
J gene: TRBJ2-5
V gene: TRBV10-3
D gene: TRBD1

CDR3 DNA: TGTGCCAGCACCCCATCAGGACAGCTATACGAGCAGTACTTC
CDR3 protein: CASTPSGQLYEQYF
clone size: -
J gene: TRBJ2-7
V gene: TRBV6-1
D gene: -

CDR3 DNA: TGTGCCAGCAGCTATGGACAGGGGCAAGAAAAACTGTTTTTT
CDR3 protein: CASSYGQGQEKLFF
clone size: few
J gene: TRBJ1-4
V gene: TRBV6-6
D gene: TRBD1

CDR3 DNA: TGTGCCAGCAGCCCCAGCGGGGGGTCCTACAATGAGCAGTTCTTC
CDR3 protein: CASSPSGGSYNEQFF
clone size: -
J gene: TRBJ2-1
V gene: TRBV9
D gene: TRBD2

CDR3 DNA: TGCGCCAGCAGCTTGGCAGGGACTAGCACAGATACGCAGTATTTT
CDR3 protein: CASSLAGTSTDTQYF
clone size: -
J gene: TRBJ2-3
V gene: TRBV5-1
D gene: -

CDR3 DNA: TGTGCCAGCATCTCCCGGACAGGGGTTTACGAGCAGTACTTC
CDR3 protein: CASISRTGVYEQYF
clone size: -
J gene: TRBJ2-7
V gene: TRBV28
D gene: TRBD1

CDR3 DNA: TGTGCCAGCAGGCCCGGGGTCTATCAAGAGACCCAGTACTTC
CDR3 protein: CASRPGVYQETQYF
clone size: -
J gene: TRBJ2-5
V gene: TRBV7-2
D gene: -

CDR3 DNA: TGTGCCAGTAGGGTCGCAGGCGCCCGCTCTGGGGCCAACGTCCTGACTTTC
CDR3 protein: CASRVAGARSGANVLTF
clone size: few
J gene: TRBJ2-6
V gene: TRBV19
D gene: -

CDR3 DNA: TGTGCCAGCAGCTTAGGACTGAAATATGGCTACACCTTC
CDR3 protein: CASSLGLKYGYTF
clone size: -
J gene: TRBJ1-2
V gene: TRBV7-2
D gene: -

CDR3 DNA: TGTGCCAGCGGACAGGCTAGCACAGATACGCAGTATTTT
CDR3 protein: CASGQASTDTQYF
clone size: -
J gene: TRBJ2-3
V gene: TRBV11-1
D gene: TRBD1

CDR3 DNA: TGCGCCAGCAGCCAAGATGGCAGGCGGAACACTGAAGCTTTCTTT
CDR3 protein: CASSQDGRRNTEAFF
clone size: -
J gene: TRBJ1-1
V gene: TRBV4-3
D gene: -

CDR3 DNA: TGTGCCAGCAGCTTAGTGGTCAGCCTAGTATCTAGCGTATACAATGAGCAGTTCTTC
CDR3 protein: CASSLVVSLVSSVYNEQFF
clone size: -
J gene: TRBJ2-1
V gene: TRBV11-2
D gene: -

CDR3 DNA: TGTGCCAGTGGTGTCGGGACAGGCAATGAGCAGTTCTTC
CDR3 protein: CASGVGTGNEQFF
clone size: -
J gene: TRBJ2-1
V gene: TRBV19
D gene: TRBD1

CDR3 DNA: TGTGCCAGCAGCCTCACAGGGGTTAACTATGGCTACACCTTC
CDR3 protein: CASSLTGVNYGYTF
clone size: -
J gene: TRBJ1-2
V gene: TRBV7-9
D gene: TRBD1

CDR3 DNA: TGTGCCAGCAGCCAAGGATCAGGGTTGAAGGGGGGAAACACCATATATTTT
CDR3 protein: CASSQGSGLKGGNTIYF
clone size: -
J gene: TRBJ1-3
V gene: TRBV4-2
D gene: -

CDR3 DNA: TGTGCCAGCGGCGGGGGGGAGAATTCACCCCTCCACTTT
CDR3 protein: CASGGGENSPLHF
clone size: -
J gene: TRBJ1-6
V gene: TRBV9
D gene: -

CDR3 DNA: TGTGCCAGCAGCTTAAGGGGGGGACTAATCAAAGATACGCAGTATTTT
CDR3 protein: CASSLRGGLIKDTQYF
clone size: -
J gene: TRBJ2-3
V gene: TRBV9
D gene: -

CDR3 DNA: TGTGCTAGCAGCTTAAGACAGTCGTCGAGCACTGAAGCTTTCTTT
CDR3 protein: CASSLRQSSSTEAFF
clone size: -
J gene: TRBJ1-1
V gene: TRBV7-7
D gene: -